This T cell receptor (beta chain) was profiled in a study of PD-L1 blockade in urothelial cancer. Study-wide context: Blood drawn 3 weeks (second dose) and 6 weeks after treatment start was analyzed.

Noted time point: pretreatment peripheral blood. Each patient supplied 1 to 8 pretreatment and on-treatment samples. The method was immunoSEQ multiplex PCR; TCRdb's version includes in-frame clones alone and lacks a portion of them. The table lists 85,000 to 95,000 clones, about 89% of them singletons. The CDR3 extends over 16 amino acids. This specimen was PBMCs, taken around atezolizumab (anti-PD-L1) treatment. This chain joins TRBV12-1 and TRBJ2-2; TRBD1 is the table's D call and was not checked against the DNA. TRBV12-1 is a pseudogene. The sequence came from a woman older than 75 with urothelial cancer. This CDR3 reads CASSHMRTENTGELFF. The CDR3 coding sequence is TGTGCCAGCAGCCATATGAGGACAGAGAACACCGGGGAGCTGTTTTTT.